This T cell receptor beta chain derives from a study of neurological immune-mediated disorders. The authors produced cDNA by 5'RACE using 10-nucleotide random UMIs. MiXCR, run by TCRdb on the 5' RACE reads, gives a single entry per CDR3 protein. The top ten clones hold roughly 22% of a sample with about 20,000 distinct CDR3 sequences, about 10% of them seen once. In this sample, this clonotype turned up many times. The source material was PBMCs. The receptor comes from a woman aged 55-75 years with HTLV-1-associated myelopathy (HAM/TSP).

The CDR3 sequence: CASSLGAWGQETQYF. The CDR3 nucleotides read TGTGCCAGCAGCTTGGGGGCTTGGGGCCAAGAGACCCAGTACTTC. This chain joins TRBV5-6 and TRBJ2-5; D remains unclear. V shed 0 bases and J shed 1 base, with 10 bases lying between them. From germline, CDR1 is SGHDT and CDR2 YYEEEE. The CDR3 spans 15 residues.